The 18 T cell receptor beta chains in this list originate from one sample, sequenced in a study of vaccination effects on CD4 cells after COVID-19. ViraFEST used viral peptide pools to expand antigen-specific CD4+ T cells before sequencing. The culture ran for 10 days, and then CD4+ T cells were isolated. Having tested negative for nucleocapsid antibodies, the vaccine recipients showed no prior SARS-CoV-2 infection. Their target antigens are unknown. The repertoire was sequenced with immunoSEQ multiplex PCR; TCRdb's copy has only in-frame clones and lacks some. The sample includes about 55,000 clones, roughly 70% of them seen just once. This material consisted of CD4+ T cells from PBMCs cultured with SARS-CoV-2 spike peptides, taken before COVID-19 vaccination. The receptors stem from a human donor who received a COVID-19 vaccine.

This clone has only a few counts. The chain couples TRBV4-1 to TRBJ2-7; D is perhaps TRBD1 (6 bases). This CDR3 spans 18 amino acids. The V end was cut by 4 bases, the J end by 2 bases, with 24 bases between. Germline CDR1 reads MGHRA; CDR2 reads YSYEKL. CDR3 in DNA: TGCGCCAGCAGCCCTCAGATTACAGGGAATTCCGGCCCCTACGAGCAGTACTTC. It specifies CASSPQITGNSGPYEQYF.

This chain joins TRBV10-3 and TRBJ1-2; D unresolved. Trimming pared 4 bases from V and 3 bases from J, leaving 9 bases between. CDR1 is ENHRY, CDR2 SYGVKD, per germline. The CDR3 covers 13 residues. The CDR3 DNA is TGTGCCATCAGTGCTCGGTCGGACTATGGCTACACCTTC. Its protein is CAISARSDYGYTF.

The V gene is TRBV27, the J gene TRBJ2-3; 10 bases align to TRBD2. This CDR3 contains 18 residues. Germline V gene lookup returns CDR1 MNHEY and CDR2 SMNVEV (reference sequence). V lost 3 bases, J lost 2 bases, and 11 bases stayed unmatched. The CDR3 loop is CASSFLPTSGLTTDTQYF. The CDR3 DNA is TGTGCCAGCAGTTTTCTACCGACTAGCGGGCTAACCACAGATACGCAGTATTTT.

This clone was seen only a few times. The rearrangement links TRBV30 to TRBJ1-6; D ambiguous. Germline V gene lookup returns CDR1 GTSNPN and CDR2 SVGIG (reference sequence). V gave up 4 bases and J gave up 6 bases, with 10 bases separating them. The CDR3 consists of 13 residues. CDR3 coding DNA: TGTGCCTGGACCCCTGGGCTTAATTCACCCCTCCACTTT. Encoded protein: CAWTPGLNSPLHF.

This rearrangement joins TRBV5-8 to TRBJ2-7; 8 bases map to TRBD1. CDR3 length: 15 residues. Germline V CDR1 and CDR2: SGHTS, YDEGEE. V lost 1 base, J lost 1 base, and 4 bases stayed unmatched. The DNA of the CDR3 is TGTGCCAGCAGCTTGCAGGGGGCCAAATCCTACGAGCAGTACTTC. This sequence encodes CASSLQGAKSYEQYF. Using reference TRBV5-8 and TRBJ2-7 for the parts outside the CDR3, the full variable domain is EAGVTQSPTHLIKTRGQQATLRCSPISGHTSVYWYQQALGLGLQFLLWYDEGEERNRGNFPPRFSGRQFPNYSSELNVNALELEDSALYLCASSLQGAKSYEQYFGPGTRLTVT.

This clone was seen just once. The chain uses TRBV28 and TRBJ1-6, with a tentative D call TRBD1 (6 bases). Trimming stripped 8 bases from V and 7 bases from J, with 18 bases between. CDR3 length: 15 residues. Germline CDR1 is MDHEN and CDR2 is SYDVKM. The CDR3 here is CASSLPGVQNSPLHF. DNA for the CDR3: TGTGCCAGCTCCCTTCCAGGGGTCCAAAATTCACCCCTCCACTTT.

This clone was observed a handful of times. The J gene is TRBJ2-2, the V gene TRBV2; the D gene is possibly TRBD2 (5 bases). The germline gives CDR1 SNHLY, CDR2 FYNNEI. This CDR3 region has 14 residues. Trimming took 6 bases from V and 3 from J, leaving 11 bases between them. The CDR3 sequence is CASRVERDTGELFF. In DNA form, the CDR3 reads TGTGCCAGCAGGGTGGAGAGGGACACCGGGGAGCTGTTTTTT.

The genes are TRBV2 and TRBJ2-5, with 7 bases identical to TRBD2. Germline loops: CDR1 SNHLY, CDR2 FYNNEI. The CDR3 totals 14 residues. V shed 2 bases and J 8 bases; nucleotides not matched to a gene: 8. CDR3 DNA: TGTGCCAGCAGTGAATTCTCTCGGGGGGAAACCCAGTACTTC. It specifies CASSEFSRGETQYF. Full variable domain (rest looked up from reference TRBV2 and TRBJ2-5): EPEVTQTPSHQVTQMGQEVILRCVPISNHLYFYWYRQILGQKVEFLVSFYNNEISEKSEIFDDQFSVERPDGSNFTLKIRSTKLEDSAMYFCASSEFSRGETQYFGPGTRLLVL.

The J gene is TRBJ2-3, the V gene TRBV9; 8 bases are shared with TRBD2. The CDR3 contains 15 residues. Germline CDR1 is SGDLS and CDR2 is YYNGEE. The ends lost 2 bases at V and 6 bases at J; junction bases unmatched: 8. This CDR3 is CASSVPGGAGDTQYF. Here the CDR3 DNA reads TGTGCCAGCAGCGTTCCCGGGGGGGCGGGGGATACGCAGTATTTT.

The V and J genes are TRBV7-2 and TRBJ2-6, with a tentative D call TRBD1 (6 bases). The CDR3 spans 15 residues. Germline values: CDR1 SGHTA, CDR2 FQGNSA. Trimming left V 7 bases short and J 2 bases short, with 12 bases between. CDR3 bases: TGTGCCAGCACCCCAAGGGGGACTGGGGCCAACGTCCTGACTTTC. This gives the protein CASTPRGTGANVLTF.

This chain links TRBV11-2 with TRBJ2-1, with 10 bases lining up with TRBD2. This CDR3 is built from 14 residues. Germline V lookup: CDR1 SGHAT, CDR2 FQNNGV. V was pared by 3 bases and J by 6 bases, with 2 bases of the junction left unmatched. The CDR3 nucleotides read TGTGCCAGCAGCTTGGGACTAGCGATCAATGAGCAGTTCTTC. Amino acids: CASSLGLAINEQFF.

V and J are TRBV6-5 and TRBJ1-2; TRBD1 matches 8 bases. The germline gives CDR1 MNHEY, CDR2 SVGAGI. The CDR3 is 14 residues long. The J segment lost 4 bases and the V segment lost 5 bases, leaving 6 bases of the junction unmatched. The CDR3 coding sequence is TGTGCCAGCAGTAAACGGGGGACAGGCTATGGCTACACCTTC. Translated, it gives CASSKRGTGYGYTF.

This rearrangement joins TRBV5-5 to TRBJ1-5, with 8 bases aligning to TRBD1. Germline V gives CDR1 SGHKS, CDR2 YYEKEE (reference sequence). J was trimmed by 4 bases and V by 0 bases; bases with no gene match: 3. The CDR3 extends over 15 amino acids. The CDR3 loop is CASSLVDRVNQPQHF. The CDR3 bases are TGTGCCAGCAGCTTGGTGGACAGGGTAAATCAGCCCCAGCATTTT.

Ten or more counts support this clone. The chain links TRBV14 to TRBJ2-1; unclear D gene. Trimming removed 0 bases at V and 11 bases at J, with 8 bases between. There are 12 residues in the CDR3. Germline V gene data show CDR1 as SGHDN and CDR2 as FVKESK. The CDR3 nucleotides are TGTGCCAGCAGCCAAGATCGATCGAAGCAGTTCTTC. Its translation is CASSQDRSKQFF.

The chain's CDR3 is CASSNQLLGKSPLHF. CDR3 DNA sequence: TGTGCCAGTAGTAACCAGTTGCTGGGGAAATCACCCCTCCACTTT. The V gene is TRBV19, the J gene TRBJ1-6; D gene unclear. Germline values: CDR1 LNHDA, CDR2 SQIVND (reference sequence). The CDR3 is made up of 15 amino acids. Trimming pared 4 bases from V and 10 bases from J, leaving 17 bases between. Looking up the rest from reference TRBV19 and TRBJ1-6 gives the full variable domain: DGGITQSPKYLFRKEGQNVTLSCEQNLNHDAMYWYRQDPGQGLRLIYYSQIVNDFQKGDIAEGYSVSREKKESFPLTVTSAQKNPTAFYLCASSNQLLGKSPLHFGNGTRLTVT.

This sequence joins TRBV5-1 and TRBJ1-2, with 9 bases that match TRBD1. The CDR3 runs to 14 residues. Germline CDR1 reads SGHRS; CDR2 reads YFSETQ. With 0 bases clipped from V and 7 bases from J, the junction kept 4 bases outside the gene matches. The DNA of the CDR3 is TGCGCCAGCAGCTTGGACGGGACAGGGACTGGCTACACCTTC. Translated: CASSLDGTGTGYTF.

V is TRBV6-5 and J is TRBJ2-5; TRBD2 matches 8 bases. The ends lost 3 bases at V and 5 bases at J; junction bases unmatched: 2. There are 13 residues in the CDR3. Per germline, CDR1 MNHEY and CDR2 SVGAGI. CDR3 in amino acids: CASSYPGGETQYF. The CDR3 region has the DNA TGTGCCAGCAGTTATCCGGGGGGGGAGACCCAGTACTTC.

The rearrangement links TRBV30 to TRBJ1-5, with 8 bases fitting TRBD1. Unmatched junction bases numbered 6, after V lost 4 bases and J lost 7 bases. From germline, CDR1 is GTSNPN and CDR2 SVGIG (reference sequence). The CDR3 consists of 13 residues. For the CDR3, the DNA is TGTGCCTGGAACGTGAACAGGGGGCAGCCCCAGCATTTT. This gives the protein CAWNVNRGQPQHF. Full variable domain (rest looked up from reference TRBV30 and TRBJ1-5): SQTIHQWPATLVQPVGSPLSLECTVEGTSNPNLYWYRQAAGRGLQLLFYSVGIGQISSEVPQNLSASRPQDRQFILSSKKLLLSDSGFYLCAWNVNRGQPQHFGDGTRLSIL.